This TCR beta chain came from a study of Tregs in tolerant kidney transplant recipients. Clones were sequenced by immunoSEQ multiplex PCR, and TCRdb holds only the in-frame ones, with some missing. The repertoire holds about 94,000 clones, with approximately 94% as singletons. This clone came up once. CDR1 is SGHKS, CDR2 YYEKEE, per germline (reference sequence). The CDR3 loop spans 14 amino acids. V gave up 3 bases and J gave up 6 bases, with 16 bases separating them. The V call is TRBV5-5, the J call TRBJ2-7; perhaps TRBD1 as D (6 bases). The receptor was derived from a human donor who received a combined kidney and bone marrow transplant. The sequencing used CD4+ T cells from blood, collected before the transplant. This CDR3 is CASSSILQGREQYF. CDR3 DNA: TGTGCCAGCAGCTCAATTCTACAGGGTCGCGAGCAGTACTTC.